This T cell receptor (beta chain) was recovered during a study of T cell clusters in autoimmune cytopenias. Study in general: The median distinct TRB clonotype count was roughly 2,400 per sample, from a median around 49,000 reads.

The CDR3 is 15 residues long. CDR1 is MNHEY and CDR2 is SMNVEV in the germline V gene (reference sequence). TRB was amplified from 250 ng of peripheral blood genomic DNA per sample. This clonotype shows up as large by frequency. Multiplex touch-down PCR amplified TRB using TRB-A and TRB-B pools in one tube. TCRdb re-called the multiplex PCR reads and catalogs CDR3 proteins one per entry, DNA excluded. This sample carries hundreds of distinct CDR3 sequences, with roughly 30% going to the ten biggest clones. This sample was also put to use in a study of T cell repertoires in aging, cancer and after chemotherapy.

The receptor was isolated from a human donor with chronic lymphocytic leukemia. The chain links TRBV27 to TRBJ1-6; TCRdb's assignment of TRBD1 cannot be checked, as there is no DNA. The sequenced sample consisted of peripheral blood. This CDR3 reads CASSSNRVVNSPLHF.